This is a list of T cell receptor beta chains from one sample in a study of CD8+ T cells in alopecia areata. The repertoire was sequenced with immunoSEQ multiplex PCR; TCRdb's copy has only in-frame clones and lacks some. The sample has 75,000 to 100,000 clones, 40% to 55% seen once. Sequencing was carried out using CD4+ T cells sorted from blood. The receptors derive from a human donor with alopecia areata. Each CDR3 is given with its conserved first and last residue. The D gene is left open where the match is weak. Clone size is not always given. Where it is, it says once, few, many or a class for expanded clones.

V gene: TRBV20-1; clone size: NA; J gene: TRBJ2-1; D gene: NA; CDR3 DNA: TGCAGTGCTAGTGTCGACAATGAGCAGTTCTTC; CDR3 protein: CSASVDNEQFF
V gene: TRBV30; clone size: once; J gene: TRBJ2-2; D gene: NA; CDR3 DNA: TGTGCCTGGGACAGAGCGAACACCGGGGAGCTGTTTTTT; CDR3 protein: CAWDRANTGELFF
V gene: TRBV30; clone size: NA; J gene: TRBJ1-2; D gene: NA; CDR3 DNA: TGTGCCTGGAGTAAAGACAAGAACTATGGCTACACCTTC; CDR3 protein: CAWSKDKNYGYTF
V gene: TRBV28; clone size: many; J gene: TRBJ2-7; D gene: TRBD1; CDR3 DNA: TGTGCCAGCAGTTTTCTCCGGGACAGGGTAAGACAGCAGTACTTC; CDR3 protein: CASSFLRDRVRQQYF
V gene: TRBV28; clone size: NA; J gene: TRBJ1-2; D gene: TRBD1; CDR3 DNA: TGTGCCAGCAGTGCGGGACAGGGGACGCATGGCTACACCTTC; CDR3 protein: CASSAGQGTHGYTF
V gene: TRBV11-3; clone size: NA; J gene: TRBJ2-5; D gene: NA; CDR3 DNA: TGTGCCAGCAGCTTTAATGAGGGAGGAGAGACCCAGTACTTC; CDR3 protein: CASSFNEGGETQYF
V gene: TRBV30; clone size: NA; J gene: TRBJ2-1; D gene: NA; CDR3 DNA: TGTGCCCGCTGGGGAGTCAATGAGCAGTTCTTC; CDR3 protein: CARWGVNEQFF
V gene: TRBV30; clone size: few; J gene: TRBJ2-7; D gene: NA; CDR3 DNA: TGTGCCTGGAGTGCCCTCGACGAGCAGTACTTC; CDR3 protein: CAWSALDEQYF
V gene: TRBV28; clone size: NA; J gene: TRBJ2-7; D gene: NA; CDR3 DNA: TGTGCCACAGGGACACCCTCCTACGAGCAGTACTTC; CDR3 protein: CATGTPSYEQYF
V gene: TRBV7-3; clone size: NA; J gene: TRBJ2-2; D gene: TRBD1; CDR3 DNA: TGTGCCAGCAGCTGGGACAGGGGGCAGAGGCTGTTTTTT; CDR3 protein: CASSWDRGQRLFF
V gene: TRBV30; clone size: NA; J gene: TRBJ1-2; D gene: NA; CDR3 DNA: TGTGCCTGGAGTCCAGGGGCGTCTGGCTACACCTTC; CDR3 protein: CAWSPGASGYTF
V gene: TRBV28; clone size: few; J gene: TRBJ2-2; D gene: NA; CDR3 DNA: TGTGCCACCACCCCGTCGGTTACCGGGGAGCTGTTTTTT; CDR3 protein: CATTPSVTGELFF
V gene: TRBV29-1; clone size: few; J gene: TRBJ2-5; D gene: NA; CDR3 DNA: TGCAGCGTTGAACAGGCTGATACCCAGTACTTC; CDR3 protein: CSVEQADTQYF
V gene: TRBV30; clone size: NA; J gene: TRBJ2-7; D gene: NA; CDR3 DNA: TGTGCCTGGAGTCCGGGTGCCTCTTACGAGCAGTACTTC; CDR3 protein: CAWSPGASYEQYF
V gene: TRBV30; clone size: NA; J gene: TRBJ2-5; D gene: NA; CDR3 DNA: TGTGCCTGGAGTCCGAGAACAATACAAGAGACCCAGTACTTC; CDR3 protein: CAWSPRTIQETQYF
V gene: TRBV2; clone size: few; J gene: TRBJ2-7; D gene: NA; CDR3 DNA: TGTGCCAGCAGGCGGGACAGCCCAGCCTACGAGCAGTACTTC; CDR3 protein: CASRRDSPAYEQYF
V gene: TRBV9; clone size: NA; J gene: TRBJ1-2; D gene: NA; CDR3 DNA: TGTGCCAGCAGCCTCAGCGAGCAGGACTATGGCTACACCTTC; CDR3 protein: CASSLSEQDYGYTF
V gene: TRBV29-1; clone size: few; J gene: TRBJ2-5; D gene: NA; CDR3 DNA: TGCAGCCACATAAAAAGGACTCCCCAGGAGACCCAGTACTTC; CDR3 protein: CSHIKRTPQETQYF
V gene: TRBV29-1; clone size: NA; J gene: TRBJ2-5; D gene: NA; CDR3 DNA: TGCAGCGTTGACACGGGGGCAGAGACCCAGTACTTC; CDR3 protein: CSVDTGAETQYF
V gene: TRBV28; clone size: NA; J gene: TRBJ2-1; D gene: TRBD2; CDR3 DNA: TGTGCCAGCAGTTTGGGCGGGGGGAACTCCTACAATGAGCAGTTCTTC; CDR3 protein: CASSLGGGNSYNEQFF
V gene: TRBV6-5; clone size: few; J gene: TRBJ2-7; D gene: TRBD1; CDR3 DNA: TGTGCCAGCAAAAAGCCGGGACAGAGGTCTGTCGAGCAGTACTTC; CDR3 protein: CASKKPGQRSVEQYF
V gene: TRBV5-6; clone size: NA; J gene: TRBJ2-1; D gene: NA; CDR3 DNA: TGTGCCAGCAGCCCCAGGGTAGCGTACAATGAGCAGTTCTTC; CDR3 protein: CASSPRVAYNEQFF
V gene: TRBV7-7; clone size: few; J gene: TRBJ2-2; D gene: NA; CDR3 DNA: TGTGCTAGCAGCTCGACAATCACCGGGGAGCTGTTTTTT; CDR3 protein: CASSSTITGELFF
V gene: TRBV30; clone size: few; J gene: TRBJ1-2; D gene: NA; CDR3 DNA: TGTGCCTGGAGTGTACAGGCCAATAACTATGGCTACACCTTC; CDR3 protein: CAWSVQANNYGYTF
V gene: TRBV4-1; clone size: NA; J gene: TRBJ1-2; D gene: NA; CDR3 DNA: TGCGCCAGCAGCCGCATGACACAGGGCAACTATGGCTACACCTTC; CDR3 protein: CASSRMTQGNYGYTF
V gene: TRBV30; clone size: once; J gene: TRBJ2-7; D gene: NA; CDR3 DNA: TGTGCCTGGAGTGGGGGCCACAGGGAAAAGTACTTC; CDR3 protein: CAWSGGHREKYF
V gene: TRBV7-9; clone size: few; J gene: TRBJ1-5; D gene: TRBD1; CDR3 DNA: TGTGCCAGCAGCTCCGGAGGGACAGCGACGGGACCCCAGCATTTT; CDR3 protein: CASSSGGTATGPQHF
V gene: TRBV5-1; clone size: NA; J gene: TRBJ2-1; D gene: TRBD2; CDR3 DNA: TGCGCCAGCAGCTTGGGCGGACTAGGAGGCAATGAGCAGTTCTTC; CDR3 protein: CASSLGGLGGNEQFF
V gene: TRBV28; clone size: few; J gene: TRBJ1-1; D gene: TRBD1; CDR3 DNA: TGTGCCAGCAGCACGACAGGGATGAACACTGAAGCTTTCTTT; CDR3 protein: CASSTTGMNTEAFF
V gene: TRBV5-1; clone size: NA; J gene: TRBJ2-1; D gene: NA; CDR3 DNA: TGCGCCAGCAGCTTGAGGACTGAGCAGTTCTTC; CDR3 protein: CASSLRTEQFF
V gene: TRBV29-1; clone size: NA; J gene: TRBJ1-5; D gene: TRBD1; CDR3 DNA: TGCAGCGTTGGGGGGACAGGTAATCAGCCCCAGCATTTT; CDR3 protein: CSVGGTGNQPQHF
V gene: TRBV30; clone size: NA; J gene: TRBJ2-5; D gene: NA; CDR3 DNA: TGTGCCTGGAGGAATAGGTTCGGGGAGACCCAGTACTTC; CDR3 protein: CAWRNRFGETQYF
V gene: TRBV29-1; clone size: NA; J gene: TRBJ1-2; D gene: NA; CDR3 DNA: TGCAGCGTTGAAGGAGGCTATGGCTACACCTTC; CDR3 protein: CSVEGGYGYTF
V gene: TRBV5-6; clone size: NA; J gene: TRBJ2-3; D gene: NA; CDR3 DNA: TGTGCCAGCAGCCTACTAGTTAAAGTTCTAGATACGCAGTATTTT; CDR3 protein: CASSLLVKVLDTQYF
V gene: TRBV30; clone size: NA; J gene: TRBJ2-2; D gene: NA; CDR3 DNA: TGTGCCTGGAGTGGATATGTGAAGGAGCTGTTTTTT; CDR3 protein: CAWSGYVKELFF
V gene: TRBV7-2; clone size: NA; J gene: TRBJ2-1; D gene: NA; CDR3 DNA: TGTGCCAGCAGCTGGGACTTTAGAAATGAGCAGTTCTTC; CDR3 protein: CASSWDFRNEQFF
V gene: TRBV7-2; clone size: NA; J gene: TRBJ2-1; D gene: NA; CDR3 DNA: TGTGCCAGCACCCAGAGCAGCCCCTACAATGAGCAGTTCTTC; CDR3 protein: CASTQSSPYNEQFF
V gene: TRBV29-1; clone size: NA; J gene: TRBJ2-1; D gene: TRBD1; CDR3 DNA: TGCAGCGTCGGGGGACAGGTCCGCTCCTACAATGAGCAGTTCTTC; CDR3 protein: CSVGGQVRSYNEQFF
V gene: TRBV15; clone size: NA; J gene: TRBJ2-7; D gene: NA; CDR3 DNA: TGTGCCACCAGCAGAGAAGGCAGGGTGGGAGAGCAGTACTTC; CDR3 protein: CATSREGRVGEQYF
V gene: TRBV29-1; clone size: few; J gene: TRBJ1-4; D gene: NA; CDR3 DNA: TGCAGCGTTGAGGAAGATTATGCAACTAATGAAAAACTGTTTTTT; CDR3 protein: CSVEEDYATNEKLFF
V gene: TRBV29-1; clone size: NA; J gene: TRBJ1-2; D gene: NA; CDR3 DNA: TGCAGCGTCAGACCAGTTTTATTAGACTATGGCTACACCTTC; CDR3 protein: CSVRPVLLDYGYTF
V gene: TRBV29-1; clone size: few; J gene: TRBJ2-3; D gene: NA; CDR3 DNA: TGCAGCGTTGATCCCACTAGCACAGATACGCAGTATTTT; CDR3 protein: CSVDPTSTDTQYF